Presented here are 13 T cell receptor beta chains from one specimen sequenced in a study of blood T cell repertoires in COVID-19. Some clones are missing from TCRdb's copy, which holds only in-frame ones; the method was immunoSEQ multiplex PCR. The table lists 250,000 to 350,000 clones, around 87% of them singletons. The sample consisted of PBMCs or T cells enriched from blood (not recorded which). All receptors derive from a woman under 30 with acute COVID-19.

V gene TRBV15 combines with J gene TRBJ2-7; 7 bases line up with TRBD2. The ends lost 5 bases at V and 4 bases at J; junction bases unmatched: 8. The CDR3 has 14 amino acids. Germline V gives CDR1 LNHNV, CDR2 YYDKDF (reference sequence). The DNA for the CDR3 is TGTGCCACCAGCCGCGCCAGCGGGGCTTACGAGCAGTACTTC. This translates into CATSRASGAYEQYF.

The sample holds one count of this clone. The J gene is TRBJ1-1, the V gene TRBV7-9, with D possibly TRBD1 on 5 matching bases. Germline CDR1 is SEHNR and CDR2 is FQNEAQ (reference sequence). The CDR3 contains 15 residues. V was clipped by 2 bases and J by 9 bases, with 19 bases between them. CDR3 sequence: CASSLRSTSGVKAFF. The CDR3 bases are TGTGCCAGCAGCTTAAGGTCTACATCGGGGGTGAAAGCTTTCTTT.

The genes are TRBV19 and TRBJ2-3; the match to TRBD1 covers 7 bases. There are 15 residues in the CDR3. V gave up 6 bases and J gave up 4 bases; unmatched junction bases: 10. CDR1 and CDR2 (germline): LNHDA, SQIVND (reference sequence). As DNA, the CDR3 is TGTGCCAGTAGCCGAGGCGACAGGGCCGCAGATACGCAGTATTTT. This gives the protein CASSRGDRAADTQYF.

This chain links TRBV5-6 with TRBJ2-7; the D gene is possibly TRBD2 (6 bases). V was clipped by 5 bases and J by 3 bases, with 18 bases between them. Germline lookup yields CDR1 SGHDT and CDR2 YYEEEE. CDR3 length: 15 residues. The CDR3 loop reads CASRGRTGLGYEQYF. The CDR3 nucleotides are TGTGCCAGCAGGGGGAGGACGGGGTTAGGCTACGAGCAGTACTTC.

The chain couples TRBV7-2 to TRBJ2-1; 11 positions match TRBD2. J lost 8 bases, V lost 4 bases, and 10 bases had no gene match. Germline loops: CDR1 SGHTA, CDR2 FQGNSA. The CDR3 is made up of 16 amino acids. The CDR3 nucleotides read TGTGCCAGCAGCTCGTATAGCGGGAGGGCCGTAGATGAGCAGTTCTTC. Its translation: CASSSYSGRAVDEQFF.

This CDR3 is CASSPAAGGAKNIQYF. DNA for the CDR3: TGTGCCAGCTCACCGGCGGCGGGAGGCGCCAAAAACATTCAGTACTTC. V usage is TRBV18 and J usage is TRBJ2-4; 8 bases are a match to TRBD2. CDR3 length: 16 amino acids. Unmatched junction bases numbered 5, after V lost 3 bases and J lost 1 base. The germline V gene has CDR1 KGHSH and CDR2 LQKENI.

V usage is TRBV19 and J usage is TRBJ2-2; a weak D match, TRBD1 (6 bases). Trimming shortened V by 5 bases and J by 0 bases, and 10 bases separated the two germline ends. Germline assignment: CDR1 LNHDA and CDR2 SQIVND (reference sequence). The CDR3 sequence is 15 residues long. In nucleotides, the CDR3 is TGTGCCAGTAGTGACGGGACACCGAACACCGGGGAGCTGTTTTTT. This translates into CASSDGTPNTGELFF.

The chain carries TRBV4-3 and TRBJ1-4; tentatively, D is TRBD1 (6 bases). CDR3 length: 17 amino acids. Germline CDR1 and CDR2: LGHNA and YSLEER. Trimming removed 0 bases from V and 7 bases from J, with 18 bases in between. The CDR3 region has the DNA TGCGCCAGCAGCCAAGATATTTCAGTCAGGGGTGTTGAAAAACTGTTTTTT. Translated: CASSQDISVRGVEKLFF.

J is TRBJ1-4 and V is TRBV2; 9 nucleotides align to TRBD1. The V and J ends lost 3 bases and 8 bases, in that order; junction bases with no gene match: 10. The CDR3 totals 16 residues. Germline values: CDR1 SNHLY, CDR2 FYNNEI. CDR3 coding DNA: TGTGCCAGCAGTGACCCCTCGACAGGGGGAGCCGAAAAACTGTTTTTT. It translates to CASSDPSTGGAEKLFF.

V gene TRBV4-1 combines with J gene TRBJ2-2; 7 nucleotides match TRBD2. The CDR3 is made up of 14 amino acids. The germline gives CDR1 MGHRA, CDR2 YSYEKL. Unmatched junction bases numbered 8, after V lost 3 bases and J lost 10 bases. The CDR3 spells CASSQGLLPLELFF. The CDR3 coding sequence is TGCGCCAGCAGCCAGGGACTACTTCCATTGGAGCTGTTTTTT.

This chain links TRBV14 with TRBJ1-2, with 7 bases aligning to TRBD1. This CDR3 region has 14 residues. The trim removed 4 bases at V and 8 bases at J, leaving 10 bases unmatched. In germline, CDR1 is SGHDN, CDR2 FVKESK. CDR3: CASSRQGRVSGYTF. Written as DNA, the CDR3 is TGTGCCAGCAGCCGACAGGGTAGGGTGAGCGGCTACACCTTC.

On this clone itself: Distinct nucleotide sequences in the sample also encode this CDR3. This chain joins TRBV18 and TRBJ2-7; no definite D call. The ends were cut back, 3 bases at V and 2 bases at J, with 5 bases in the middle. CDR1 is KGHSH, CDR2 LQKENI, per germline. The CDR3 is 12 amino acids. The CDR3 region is CASSPQTYEQYF. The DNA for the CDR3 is TGTGCCAGCTCACCGCAGACCTACGAGCAGTACTTC. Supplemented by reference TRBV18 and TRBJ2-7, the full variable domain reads NAGVMQNPRHLVRRRGQEARLRCSPMKGHSHVYWYRQLPEEGLKFMVYLQKENIIDESGMPKERFSAEFPKEGPSILRIQQVVRGDSAAYFCASSPQTYEQYFGPGTRLTVT.

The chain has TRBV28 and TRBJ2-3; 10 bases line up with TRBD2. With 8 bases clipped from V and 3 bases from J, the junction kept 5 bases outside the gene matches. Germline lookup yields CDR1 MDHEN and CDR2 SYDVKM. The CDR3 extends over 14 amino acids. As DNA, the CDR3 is TGTGCCAGCGGTATAGCGGGAGGAACAGATACGCAGTATTTT. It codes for CASGIAGGTDTQYF.